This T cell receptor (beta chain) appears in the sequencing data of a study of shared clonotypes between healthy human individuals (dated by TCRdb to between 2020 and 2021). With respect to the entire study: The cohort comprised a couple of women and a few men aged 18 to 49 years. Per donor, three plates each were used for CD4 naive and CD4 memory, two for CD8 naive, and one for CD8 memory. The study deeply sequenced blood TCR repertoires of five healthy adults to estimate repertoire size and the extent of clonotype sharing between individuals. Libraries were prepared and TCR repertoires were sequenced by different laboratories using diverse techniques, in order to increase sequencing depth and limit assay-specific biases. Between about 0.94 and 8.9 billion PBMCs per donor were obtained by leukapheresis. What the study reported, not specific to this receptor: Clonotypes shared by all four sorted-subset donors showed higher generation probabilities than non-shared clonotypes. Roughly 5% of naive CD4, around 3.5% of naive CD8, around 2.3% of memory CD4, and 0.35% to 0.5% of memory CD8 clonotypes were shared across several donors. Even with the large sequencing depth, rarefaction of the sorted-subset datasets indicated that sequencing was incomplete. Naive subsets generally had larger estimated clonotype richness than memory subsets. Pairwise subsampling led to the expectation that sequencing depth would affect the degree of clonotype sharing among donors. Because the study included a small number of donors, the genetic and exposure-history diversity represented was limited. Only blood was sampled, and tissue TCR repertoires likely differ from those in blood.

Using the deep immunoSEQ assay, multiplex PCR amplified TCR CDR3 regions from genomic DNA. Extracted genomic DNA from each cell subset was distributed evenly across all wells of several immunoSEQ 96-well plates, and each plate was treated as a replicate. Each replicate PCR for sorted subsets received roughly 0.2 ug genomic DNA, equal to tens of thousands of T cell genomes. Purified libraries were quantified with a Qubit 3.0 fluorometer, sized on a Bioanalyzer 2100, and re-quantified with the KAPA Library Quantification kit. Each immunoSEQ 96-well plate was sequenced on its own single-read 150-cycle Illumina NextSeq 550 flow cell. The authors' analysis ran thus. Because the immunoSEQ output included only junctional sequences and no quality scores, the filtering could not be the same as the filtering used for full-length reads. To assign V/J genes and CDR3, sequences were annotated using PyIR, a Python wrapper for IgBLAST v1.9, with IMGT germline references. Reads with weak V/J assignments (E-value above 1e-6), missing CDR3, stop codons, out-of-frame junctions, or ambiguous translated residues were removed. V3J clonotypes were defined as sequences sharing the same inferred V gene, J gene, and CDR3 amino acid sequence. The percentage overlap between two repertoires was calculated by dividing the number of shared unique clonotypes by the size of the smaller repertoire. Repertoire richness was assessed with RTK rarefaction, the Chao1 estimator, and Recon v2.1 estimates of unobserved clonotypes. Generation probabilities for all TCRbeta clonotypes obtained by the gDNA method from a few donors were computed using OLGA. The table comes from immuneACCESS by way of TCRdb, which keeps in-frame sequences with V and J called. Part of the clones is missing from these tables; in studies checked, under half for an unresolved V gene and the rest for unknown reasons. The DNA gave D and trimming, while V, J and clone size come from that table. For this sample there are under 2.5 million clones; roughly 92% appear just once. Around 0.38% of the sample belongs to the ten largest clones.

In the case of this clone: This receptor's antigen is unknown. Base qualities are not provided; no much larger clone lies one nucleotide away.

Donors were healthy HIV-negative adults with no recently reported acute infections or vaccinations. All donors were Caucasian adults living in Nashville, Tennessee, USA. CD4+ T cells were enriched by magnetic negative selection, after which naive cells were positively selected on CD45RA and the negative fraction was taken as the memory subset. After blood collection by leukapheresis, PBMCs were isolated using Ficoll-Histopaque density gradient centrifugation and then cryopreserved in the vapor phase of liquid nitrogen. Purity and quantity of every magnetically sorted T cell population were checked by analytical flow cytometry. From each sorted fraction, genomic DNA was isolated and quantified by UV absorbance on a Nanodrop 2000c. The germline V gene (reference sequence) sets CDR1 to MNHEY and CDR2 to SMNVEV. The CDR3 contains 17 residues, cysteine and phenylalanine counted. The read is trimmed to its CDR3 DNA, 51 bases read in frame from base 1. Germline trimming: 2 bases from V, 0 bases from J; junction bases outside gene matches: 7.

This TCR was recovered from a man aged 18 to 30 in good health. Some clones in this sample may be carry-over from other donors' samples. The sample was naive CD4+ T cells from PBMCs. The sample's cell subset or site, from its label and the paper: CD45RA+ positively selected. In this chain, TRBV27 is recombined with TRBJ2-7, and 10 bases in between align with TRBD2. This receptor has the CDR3 CASSLRKTSGLSYEQYF. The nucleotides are TGTGCCAGCAGTTTACGAAAGACTAGCGGGCTCTCCTACGAGCAGTACTTC.